The T cell receptor (beta chain) described here comes from a study of blood T cell repertoires in COVID-19. On the study more broadly: Nucleic acid was either cDNA or gDNA, and it came from T cells, B-cell-depleted T cells, or PBMCs.

This CDR3 has 14 amino acids. CDR1 SQVTM and CDR2 ANQGSEA come from the germline V gene. Trimming pared 4 bases from V and 4 bases from J, leaving 14 bases between. Sequenced by immunoSEQ multiplex PCR; TCRdb stores in-frame clones only, minus some. The table has 90,000 to 130,000 clones, around nine tenths seen once. This clonotype originated in a human donor in a cohort sampled during active COVID-19. Material: peripheral blood. V usage is TRBV29-1 and J usage is TRBJ2-1, with TRBD2 as a possible D gene (6 bases). The CDR3 nucleotides read TGCAGCGTTGGAGGAGGGTCGAGGTACAATGAGCAGTTCTTC. This gives the protein CSVGGGSRYNEQFF.